This T cell receptor beta chain originates from a study of PD-1 blockade in classical Hodgkin lymphoma. Broader study findings: TCR diversity rose significantly by C4D1 in CD4+ but not CD8+ cells.

This CDR3 spans 13 amino acids. Germline CDR1 is KGHSH and CDR2 is LQKENI. V was clipped by 3 bases and J by 1 base, with 5 bases between them. A note on this clone: Its antigen remains unidentified.

Profiling relied on immunoSEQ multiplex PCR, and the TCRdb table lists in-frame clones only, not all of them. Seen here are tens of thousands of clones, almost 90% observed once, and the top ten hold about 8.9%. No patient escaped relapse after autologous stem cell transplantation, and brentuximab vedotin exposure varied. V usage is TRBV18 and J usage is TRBJ2-3; D is unclear. This sample comprised peripheral blood mononuclear cells (PBMCs), obtained at baseline. The clonotype was recovered from a human donor with classical Hodgkin lymphoma. The CDR3 reads CASSPGGTDTQYF. For the CDR3, the DNA is TGTGCCAGCTCACCTGGCGGCACAGATACGCAGTATTTT.